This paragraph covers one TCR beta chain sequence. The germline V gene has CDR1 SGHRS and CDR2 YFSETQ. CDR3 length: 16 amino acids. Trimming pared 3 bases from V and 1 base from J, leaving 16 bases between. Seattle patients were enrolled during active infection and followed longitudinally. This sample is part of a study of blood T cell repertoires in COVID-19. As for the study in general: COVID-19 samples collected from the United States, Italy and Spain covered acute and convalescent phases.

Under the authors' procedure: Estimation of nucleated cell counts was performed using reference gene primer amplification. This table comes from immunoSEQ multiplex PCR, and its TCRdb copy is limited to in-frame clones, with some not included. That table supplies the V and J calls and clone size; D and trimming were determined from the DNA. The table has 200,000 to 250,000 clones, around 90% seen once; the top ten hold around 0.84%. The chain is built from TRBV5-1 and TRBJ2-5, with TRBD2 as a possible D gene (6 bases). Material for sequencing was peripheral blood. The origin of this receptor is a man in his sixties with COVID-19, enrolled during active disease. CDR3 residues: CASSSNPGTLQETQYF. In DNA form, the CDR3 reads TGCGCCAGCAGCTCAAACCCCGGGACTCTCCAAGAGACCCAGTACTTC.